The rows below give T cell receptor beta chains drawn from one sample of a study of T cells in Graves' hyperthyroidism and ophthalmopathy. TCRdb called the multiplex PCR reads again in MiXCR, with one record for every CDR3 protein. In the table there are hundreds of thousands of distinct CDR3 sequences, roughly 14% of which are singletons. Input material: blood. These receptors originate from a young man with Graves' ophthalmopathy. Both conserved end residues are part of each CDR3. D genes are given only for firm matches. Some rows mark clone size as missing; the rest say once, few, many or name a class of expanded clone.

d_call	clone_size	cdr3_length	v_call	j_call	cdr3_aa	cdr3_nt
TRBD2	many	13	TRBV20-1	TRBJ2-3	CSVLSGTTDTQYF	TGCAGTGTCCTAAGCGGGACCACAGATACGCAGTATTTT
.	many	15	TRBV12-3/TRBV12-4	TRBJ2-1	CASSLFQGSYNEQFF	TGTGCCAGCAGTTTGTTTCAGGGGAGCTACAATGAGCAGTTCTTC
.	.	15	TRBV30	TRBJ1-1	CAWGVLQGADTEAFF	TGTGCCTGGGGCGTACTACAAGGGGCGGACACTGAAGCTTTCTTT
TRBD1	.	14	TRBV7-3	TRBJ2-1	CASSPDRGSYEQFF	TGTGCCAGCAGCCCAGACAGGGGATCCTACGAGCAGTTCTTC
TRBD1	few	17	TRBV20-1	TRBJ2-4	CSARDSGQGATKNIQYF	TGCAGTGCTAGAGATTCCGGGCAGGGGGCGACCAAAAACATTCAGTACTTC
TRBD1	.	18	TRBV6-1	TRBJ2-6	CASSLSGTGVSGANVLTF	TGTGCCAGCAGTCTGTCCGGGACAGGGGTTTCTGGGGCCAACGTCCTGACTTTC
.	many	13	TRBV3-1	TRBJ1-1	CASSPPSNTEAFF	TGTGCCAGCAGCCCACCGTCGAACACTGAAGCTTTCTTT
TRBD2	.	16	TRBV20-1	TRBJ2-7	CSASSAGGPPSYKQYF	TGCAGTGCTAGTTCGGCGGGAGGGCCTCCCTCCTACAAGCAGTACTTC
TRBD2	many	13	TRBV20-1	TRBJ2-3	CSARLAGGDTQYF	TGCAGTGCTAGACTAGCGGGAGGAGATACGCAGTATTTT
TRBD2	many	16	TRBV4-2	TRBJ2-3	CASSLSSSGGADTQYF	TGTGCCAGCAGCCTGTCGTCTAGCGGGGGGGCAGATACGCAGTATTTT
TRBD1	.	16	TRBV7-9	TRBJ2-1	CASSPLGQFSYNEQFF	TGTGCCAGCAGCCCCCTGGGACAGTTCTCCTACAATGAGCAGTTCTTC
.	few	16	TRBV6-1	TRBJ1-2	CASIGGRTLSNYGYTF	TGTGCCAGCATCGGCGGACGGACACTTTCTAACTATGGCTACACCTTC
.	.	11	TRBV5-4	TRBJ2-5	CASISGETQYF	TGTGCCAGCATTTCAGGGGAGACCCAGTACTTC
TRBD2	.	17	TRBV5-1	TRBJ2-2	CASSLGGTSGMTGELFF	TGCGCCAGCAGCCTTGGTGGGACTAGCGGGATGACCGGGGAGCTGTTTTTT
.	many	13	TRBV20-1	TRBJ2-2	CSVGSPGLRELFF	TGCAGTGTGGGGTCGCCCGGCCTCCGGGAGCTGTTTTTT
.	.	15	TRBV10-3	TRBJ2-2	CAISKQGFGTGELFF	TGTGCCATCAGTAAACAGGGATTTGGCACCGGGGAGCTGTTTTTT
.	many	13	TRBV6-1	TRBJ1-1	CASSFVGGTEAFF	TGTGCCAGCAGTTTTGTCGGGGGCACTGAAGCTTTCTTT
.	many	15	TRBV5-1	TRBJ2-3	CASSLEGHRTDTQYF	TGCGCCAGCAGCTTGGAAGGGCATAGGACAGATACGCAGTATTTT
TRBD1	few	13	TRBV27	TRBJ1-2	CASRGAGGYGYTF	TGTGCCAGCAGGGGGGCAGGGGGCTATGGCTACACCTTC
.	few	14	TRBV4-2	TRBJ1-2	CASSQDSQNYGYTF	TGTGCCAGCAGCCAAGATTCACAGAACTATGGCTACACCTTC
.	many	15	TRBV7-2	TRBJ1-2	CASSSPGGTGYGYTF	TGTGCCAGCAGCTCCCCGGGGGGCACTGGCTATGGCTACACCTTC
.	many	13	TRBV10-3	TRBJ2-1	CAISGGDHNEQFF	TGTGCCATCAGCGGCGGAGATCACAATGAGCAGTTCTTC
.	many	14	TRBV27	TRBJ2-3	CASSLWWGSDTQYF	TGTGCCAGCAGTTTATGGTGGGGGTCAGATACGCAGTATTTT
.	few	17	TRBV20-1	TRBJ2-1	CSARDYGEAVSYNEQFF	TGCAGTGCTAGAGATTATGGGGAAGCTGTTTCCTACAATGAGCAGTTCTTC
.	.	12	TRBV24-1	TRBJ2-4	CATSGDQNIQYF	TGTGCCACCAGTGGTGACCAAAACATTCAGTACTTC
TRBD2	few	14	TRBV28	TRBJ2-3	CATRTSGSTDTQYF	TGTGCCACCCGGACTAGCGGGAGCACAGATACGCAGTATTTT